A selection of T cell receptor beta chains follows, all from one sample in a study of blood T cell repertoires in COVID-19. Data came from immunoSEQ multiplex PCR; TCRdb stores just in-frame clones and leaves some out. Altogether a few hundred thousand clones are present, 88% being singletons, with the ten largest covering approximately 3%. Sample: PBMCs or T cells enriched from blood (not recorded which). The receptors here all came from a woman aged 45-60 years who had recovered from COVID-19. Each CDR3 is given with its conserved first and last residue. The D gene is left open where the match is weak. Rows give clone size only sometimes, using once, few, many, or a class for an expanded clone.

15	TRBV6-5	TRBJ2-5	TRBD2	NA	TGTGCCAGCAGGTTAGCGGGAGCCCAGAAGGAGACCCAGTACTTC	CASRLAGAQKETQYF
15	TRBV20-1	TRBJ1-5	NA	NA	TGCAGTGCTAGTGGGAGTAGACAGAGCAATCAGCCCCAGCATTTT	CSASGSRQSNQPQHF
13	TRBV28	TRBJ1-2	TRBD1	many	TGTGCCAGCAGCTGGGGACAGAATTCGGGCTACACCTTC	CASSWGQNSGYTF
9	TRBV20-1	TRBJ1-2	NA	NA	TGCAGTGCTCCCCGGGGCTACACCTTC	CSAPRGYTF
15	TRBV7-3	TRBJ2-2	TRBD1	NA	TGTGCCAGCAGCCGGGACAGGGACCGGAGTGGGGAGCTGTTTTTT	CASSRDRDRSGELFF
14	TRBV5-4	TRBJ2-5	NA	NA	TGTGCCAGCAGCTTGGAAATAGAACCCGAGACCCAGTACTTC	CASSLEIEPETQYF
13	TRBV2	TRBJ1-5	NA	NA	TGTGCCAGCAGGACAGGTACCAATCAGCCCCAGCATTTT	CASRTGTNQPQHF
15	TRBV7-2	TRBJ1-2	NA	NA	TGTGCCGGCAAAGACCGAGGGACTTCGTTATCTGGCTACACCTTC	CAGKDRGTSLSGYTF
14	TRBV7-8	TRBJ1-5	NA	NA	TGTGCCAGCAGCTTAGACAGTGGGAGACAGCCCCAGCATTTT	CASSLDSGRQPQHF
13	TRBV5-4	TRBJ2-3	NA	once	TGTGCCAGCAGCTTGTGGGAGACAGATACGCAGTATTTT	CASSLWETDTQYF
15	TRBV28	TRBJ1-3	NA	NA	TGTGCCAGCAGTTCCCCTCGGGGGGCTGGAAACACCATATATTTT	CASSSPRGAGNTIYF
17	TRBV24-1	TRBJ2-1	TRBD2	NA	TGTGCCACCAGTGATCCACACGGAGCGGGAGTAACCAATGAGCAGTTCTTC	CATSDPHGAGVTNEQFF
14	TRBV27	TRBJ2-3	TRBD1	NA	TGTGCCAGCAGTTTGACAGGGCGGGCGGAGGCGCAGTATTTT	CASSLTGRAEAQYF
15	TRBV18	TRBJ1-1	TRBD1	NA	TGTGCCAGCTCACTAGGACAGGGAAGAAACACTGAAGCTTTCTTT	CASSLGQGRNTEAFF
14	TRBV19	TRBJ2-2	NA	NA	TGTGCCAGTACTCGAGGGCTGCTCACCGGGGAGCTGTTTTTT	CASTRGLLTGELFF
15	TRBV18	TRBJ2-1	NA	NA	TGTGCCAGCTCACCACCCGGGGGCACAGGGGATGAGCAGTTCTTC	CASSPPGGTGDEQFF
15	TRBV4-2	TRBJ1-5	NA	NA	TGTGCCAGCAGCCAAGAACAGGGATGGGATCAGCCCCAGCATTTT	CASSQEQGWDQPQHF
14	TRBV2	TRBJ1-1	NA	NA	TGTGCCAGCAGGGGGGGATTGATGAACACTGAAGCTTTCTTT	CASRGGLMNTEAFF
16	TRBV15	TRBJ1-3	TRBD1	NA	TGTGCCACCAGTCCCAAACAGGGGGAGGCTGGAAACACCATATATTTT	CATSPKQGEAGNTIYF
14	TRBV19	TRBJ2-7	TRBD1	NA	TGTGCCAGTAGTTTGGTTGACAGGGCCTACGAGCAGTACTTC	CASSLVDRAYEQYF
13	TRBV5-1	TRBJ2-1	TRBD2	NA	TGCGCCAGCGGACTAGACCTGTACAATGAGCAGTTCTTC	CASGLDLYNEQFF
15	TRBV28	TRBJ1-1	NA	few	TGTGCCAGCAGTGCGGCCAGGGGTTCTAACACTGAAGCTTTCTTT	CASSAARGSNTEAFF
12	TRBV18	TRBJ1-1	NA	NA	TGTGCCAGCTCTCCTGGACAGCTAGAAGCTTTCTTT	CASSPGQLEAFF
18	TRBV5-6	TRBJ2-2	TRBD2	once	TGTGCCAGCAGCTTGGGACTAGCGGGAGAGGGTGACACCGGGGAGCTGTTTTTT	CASSLGLAGEGDTGELFF
15	TRBV4-3	TRBJ2-7	NA	NA	TGCGCCAGCAGCCGGAACCAACAAAGCGGCTACGAGCAGTACTTC	CASSRNQQSGYEQYF
16	TRBV6-4	TRBJ1-1	TRBD1	NA	TGTGCCAGCAGTGACGCGGCAGGGGGCGCGAGCACTGAAGCTTTCTTT	CASSDAAGGASTEAFF
16	TRBV5-4	TRBJ2-5	TRBD2	once	TGTGCCAGCAGCACCCACCCGACTAGCGCACAAGAGACCCAGTACTTC	CASSTHPTSAQETQYF
14	TRBV19	TRBJ2-1	TRBD1	NA	TGTGCCAGTAGTGGGACAGGACAGTACAATGAGCAGTTCTTC	CASSGTGQYNEQFF